A single sample gave rise to the 28 T cell receptor beta chains below, sequenced in a study of T cell responses to AZD1222 COVID-19 vaccine. Here immunoSEQ multiplex PCR was the method, and the copy in TCRdb shows in-frame clones only, minus some. The repertoire includes under 170,000 clones, 80% to 95% of them detected once, and around 2.9% sits in the top ten. The sample consisted of peripheral blood, taken 28 days after the second AZD1222 dose. The receptors stem from an adult who received the AZD1222 COVID-19 vaccine.

The chain combines TRBV19 with TRBJ1-2; D might be TRBD1 (6 bases). The V gene's germline CDR1 is LNHDA and CDR2 SQIVND (reference sequence). V lost 6 bases and J 7 bases, leaving 15 bases between the germline ends. The CDR3 covers 13 residues. CDR3 nucleotides: TGTGCCAGTAGCCTCACAGGGAGTGGTGGCTACACCTTC. It translates to CASSLTGSGGYTF.

CDR3 nucleotide sequence: TGTGCCAGTAACCCGGGACAGGGGGCTATTGGCTACACCTTC. Translation gives CASNPGQGAIGYTF. The chain uses TRBV19 and TRBJ1-2; TRBD1 agrees at 12 bases. J was trimmed by 7 bases and V by 7 bases; bases with no gene match: 7. The length of the CDR3 is 14 residues. Germline CDR1 reads LNHDA; CDR2 reads SQIVND (reference sequence).

The gene calls are TRBV6-6 and TRBJ2-1; tentatively, D is TRBD1 (5 bases). The germline gives CDR1 MNHNY, CDR2 SVGAGI (reference sequence). Trimming removed 5 bases from V and 8 bases from J, with 10 bases in between. This CDR3 is built from 12 residues. The CDR3 DNA sequence: TGTGCCAGCAGTCCCCAGGGTTATGAGCAGTTCTTC. It is translated as CASSPQGYEQFF.

The rearrangement uses TRBV9 and TRBJ1-2; D might be TRBD1 (5 bases). CDR1 and CDR2 from the germline V gene are SGDLS and YYNGEE. The CDR3 sequence is 15 residues long. Trimming cost V 0 bases and J 4 bases, with 13 bases left between them. The CDR3 DNA sequence: TGTGCCAGCAGCGTAGAAGGGGCGCTCGGCTATGGCTACACCTTC. Translating gives CASSVEGALGYGYTF.

CDR3: CASSEAVSGTGNTIYF. DNA for the CDR3: TGTGCCAGCAGTGAAGCAGTCTCCGGGACTGGAAACACCATATATTTT. V usage is TRBV6-1 and J usage is TRBJ1-3; D is unclear. The germline V and J ends were trimmed by 0 bases and 2 bases, with 11 bases remaining between them. CDR1 MNHNS and CDR2 SASEGT come from the germline V gene. The CDR3 sequence is 16 residues long.

The chain's CDR3 is CASSQGNEKLFF. CDR3 nucleotides: TGTGCCAGCAGCCAGGGTAATGAAAAACTGTTTTTT. The J gene is TRBJ1-4, the V gene TRBV4-2; D not resolved. CDR1 and CDR2 from the germline V gene are LGHNA and YNFKEQ. This CDR3 has 12 amino acids. V was pared by 3 bases and J by 4 bases, with 3 bases between.

This chain uses TRBV6-6 with TRBJ2-3; possibly TRBD2 for D (5 bases). V was clipped by 7 bases and J by 4 bases, with 12 bases between them. Looked up from germline, CDR1 is MNHNY and CDR2 is SVGAGI (reference sequence). This CDR3 is 13 amino acids long. The CDR3 sequence is CASTLRGADTQYF. CDR3 DNA: TGTGCCAGCACCCTCCGGGGAGCAGATACGCAGTATTTT.

The chain couples TRBV20-1 to TRBJ1-3; D uncertain. Trimming cost V 5 bases and J 0 bases, with 8 bases left between them. The length of the CDR3 is 13 residues. Germline values: CDR1 DFQATT, CDR2 SNEGSKA (reference sequence). The CDR3 here is CSARDGSGNTIYF. The CDR3 nucleotides are TGCAGTGCTCGTGACGGCTCTGGAAACACCATATATTTT.

This clone was counted once. The CDR3 region is CASSLSVTYTEAFF. In DNA, the CDR3 is TGTGCCAGCAGTTTATCAGTCACCTACACTGAAGCTTTCTTT. This chain joins TRBV27 and TRBJ1-1; no clear D. Trimming left V 0 bases short and J 3 bases short, with 8 bases between. The CDR3 has 14 amino acids. The germline V gene has CDR1 MNHEY and CDR2 SMNVEV (reference sequence).

The rearrangement links TRBV5-8 to TRBJ1-2, with D possibly being TRBD1 (5 bases). The ends were cut back, 6 bases at V and 8 bases at J, with 11 bases in the middle. The germline V gene encodes CDR1 SGHTS and CDR2 YDEGEE. CDR3 length equals 11 residues. The DNA of the CDR3 is TGTGCCAGCACCCTGGGGGAAGGCTACACCTTC. Its protein is CASTLGEGYTF.

The V gene is TRBV7-6, the J gene TRBJ2-3, with D hard to call. The CDR3 has 13 residues. CDR1 and CDR2 from the germline V gene are SGHVS and FNYEAQ. V lost 3 bases and J 2 bases, leaving 6 bases between the germline ends. The CDR3 loop is CASSFTFTDTQYF. CDR3 in DNA: TGTGCCAGCAGCTTCACCTTCACAGATACGCAGTATTTT.

The rearrangement uses TRBV12-3 or TRBV12-4 and TRBJ1-5, with 10 bases fitting TRBD1. V trimming: 6 bases; J trimming: 6 bases; junction bases outside the gene matches: 2. The CDR3 totals 13 residues. CDR3 bases: TGTGCCAGCAGCGGACAGGGGGGTCAGCCCCAGCATTTT. It specifies CASSGQGGQPQHF.

The V call is TRBV10-1, the J call TRBJ2-5, with D possibly being TRBD1 (6 bases). CDR3 length: 13 amino acids. Deletions cut 5 bases from V and 5 bases from J, with 12 bases between. Germline CDR1 and CDR2: WNHNN and SYGVQD (reference sequence). In DNA form, the CDR3 reads TGCGCCAGCAGTAGGACAGTCGGGGAGACCCAGTACTTC. Translation: CASSRTVGETQYF.

The rearrangement uses TRBV23-1 and TRBJ2-3; D gene uncertain. TRBV23-1 has ORF status, its function being uncertain. The CDR3 length is 13 residues. V dropped 6 bases and J dropped 2 bases, with 9 bases sitting between them. The CDR3: CASSPGPTDTQYF. DNA of the CDR3: TGCGCCAGCAGCCCCGGGCCCACAGATACGCAGTATTTT.

This chain connects TRBV30 to TRBJ1-2, with D hard to call. The CDR3 is made up of 11 amino acids. Germline-derived CDR1 and CDR2 are GTSNPN and SVGIG (reference sequence). The V gene lost 5 bases and the J gene lost 4 bases, with 8 bases spanning the gap. CDR3 nucleotides: TGTGCCTGGGGACCGCTCTATGGCTACACCTTC. Its protein is CAWGPLYGYTF.

The V call is TRBV5-4, the J call TRBJ1-1; unclear D gene. V was shortened by 0 bases and J by 2 bases, with 11 bases between the two germline ends. Germline V gene lookup returns CDR1 SGHNT and CDR2 YYREEE (reference sequence). This CDR3 spans 15 amino acids. CDR3 loop: CASSLAKGSNTEAFF. Written as DNA, the CDR3 is TGTGCCAGCAGCTTGGCCAAGGGCAGTAACACTGAAGCTTTCTTT.

The CDR3 reads CASSEGGQNNEQFF. The CDR3 bases are TGTGCCAGCAGTGAAGGGGGACAGAACAATGAGCAGTTCTTC. This sequence joins TRBV6-1 and TRBJ2-1, with 7 bases fitting TRBD1. Germline-derived CDR1 and CDR2 are MNHNS and SASEGT. V dropped 1 base and J dropped 5; count of bases not matched to a gene: 2. The CDR3 consists of 14 residues.

This sequence joins TRBV9 and TRBJ2-7; TRBD1 or TRBD2 may be the D gene (6 bases each). The germline CDR1 and CDR2 sequences are SGDLS and YYNGEE. V lost 5 bases and J lost 2, with 14 bases in between. This CDR3 comprises 14 residues. CDR3 in DNA: TGTGCCAGCAGTGGGGGGCACGGGGCCTACGAGCAGTACTTC. This translates into CASSGGHGAYEQYF. The complete variable domain, with remaining parts taken from reference TRBV9 and TRBJ2-7, reads DSGVTQTPKHLITATGQRVTLRCSPRSGDLSVYWYQQSLDQGLQFLIQYYNGEERAKGNILERFSAQQFPDLHSELNLSSLELGDSALYFCASSGGHGAYEQYFGPGTRLTVT.

This rearrangement joins TRBV29-1 to TRBJ1-1, with D unresolved. The CDR3 totals 14 residues. Germline CDR1 reads SQVTM; CDR2 reads ANQGSEA. V was clipped by 8 bases and J by 1 base, with 17 bases between them. The CDR3 reads CSYSRWARNTEAFF. CDR3 nucleotides: TGCAGCTACTCCCGGTGGGCGAGGAACACTGAAGCTTTCTTT.

V gene TRBV10-2 combines with J gene TRBJ1-1; 8 nucleotides match TRBD1. There are 15 residues in the CDR3. With V trimmed by 7 bases and J by 10 bases, 17 bases remained unmatched. Germline-derived CDR1 and CDR2 are WSHSY and SAAADI. CDR3 sequence reads: CASTTQGASWIGAFF. The CDR3 DNA reads as TGCGCCAGCACAACTCAGGGGGCCTCCTGGATTGGAGCTTTCTTT.

This clone appeared once. V and J are TRBV27 and TRBJ2-1; 11 nucleotides align to TRBD1. Germline lookup yields CDR1 MNHEY and CDR2 SMNVEV (reference sequence). With 3 bases clipped from V and 4 bases from J, the junction kept 2 bases outside the gene matches. The CDR3 is made up of 15 amino acids. CDR3 DNA sequence: TGTGCCAGCAGTTTCGGGACAGGGGGGTACAATGAGCAGTTCTTC. Amino acid sequence: CASSFGTGGYNEQFF.

The chain combines TRBV5-4 with TRBJ1-1, with 10 bases identical to TRBD1. The trim removed 4 bases at V and 11 bases at J, leaving 8 bases unmatched. Germline V gene data show CDR1 as SGHNT and CDR2 as YYREEE (reference sequence). The CDR3 is 13 residues long. The CDR3 region is CASSAGTGVWAFF. The CDR3 DNA sequence: TGTGCCAGCAGCGCCGGGACAGGGGTGTGGGCTTTCTTT.

About this clone itself: Other DNA sequences in this sample translate to the same CDR3. This chain joins TRBV19 and TRBJ2-1; possible D gene TRBD2, 5 bases. The V and J ends lost 0 bases and 4 bases respectively, with 10 bases between them. The CDR3 is 15 residues long. CDR1 LNHDA and CDR2 SQIVND come from the germline V gene (reference sequence). The CDR3 reads CASSIDRTAYNEQFF. DNA of the CDR3: TGTGCCAGTAGTATAGATCGGACTGCTTACAATGAGCAGTTCTTC. Full variable domain (rest looked up from reference TRBV19 and TRBJ2-1): DGGITQSPKYLFRKEGQNVTLSCEQNLNHDAMYWYRQDPGQGLRLIYYSQIVNDFQKGDIAEGYSVSREKKESFPLTVTSAQKNPTAFYLCASSIDRTAYNEQFFGPGTRLTVL.

This chain connects TRBV5-4 to TRBJ2-2; the D gene is possibly TRBD1 (6 bases). From germline, CDR1 is SGHNT and CDR2 YYREEE (reference sequence). Trimming took 4 bases from V and 8 from J, leaving 15 bases between them. This CDR3 is 14 amino acids long. The CDR3 sequence: CASSSGTPSGELFF. In DNA form, the CDR3 reads TGTGCCAGCAGCAGTGGGACACCCTCAGGGGAGCTGTTTTTT.

This clone was seen a single time. The chain has TRBV6-1 and TRBJ2-1, with D possibly TRBD1 on 6 matching bases. Trimming stripped 2 bases from V and 0 bases from J, with 8 bases between. The germline CDR1 and CDR2 sequences are MNHNS and SASEGT. The CDR3 has 15 residues. CDR3 residues: CASSEQDSSYNEQFF. As DNA, the CDR3 is TGTGCCAGCAGTGAACAGGACAGCTCCTACAATGAGCAGTTCTTC.

This chain uses TRBV6-1 with TRBJ1-2; 11 positions agree with TRBD1. The CDR3 sequence is 14 residues long. V lost 3 bases to trimming and J lost 7 bases; unmatched junction nucleotides: 4. Looked up from germline, CDR1 is MNHNS and CDR2 is SASEGT. CDR3 region: CASSDGQGASGYTF. In DNA form, the CDR3 reads TGTGCCAGCAGTGACGGACAGGGGGCGTCTGGCTACACCTTC.

The chain is built from TRBV5-1 and TRBJ1-1, with a tentative D call TRBD1 (6 bases). The V end was cut by 2 bases, the J end by 4 bases, with 18 bases between. Germline loops: CDR1 SGHRS, CDR2 YFSETQ. CDR3 length equals 16 residues. DNA for the CDR3: TGCGCCAGCAGCTTTGGGACATTCCCTGTAGGCACTGAAGCTTTCTTT. It yields the protein CASSFGTFPVGTEAFF.

This chain joins TRBV9 and TRBJ2-7, with D possibly matching TRBD2 (5 bases). The germline V gene encodes CDR1 SGDLS and CDR2 YYNGEE. V was trimmed by 0 bases and J by 5 bases, leaving 6 bases between them. This CDR3 is built from 12 residues. The DNA for the CDR3 is TGTGCCAGCAGCGTAGGGCGGGACGAGCAGTACTTC. Translated, it gives CASSVGRDEQYF.